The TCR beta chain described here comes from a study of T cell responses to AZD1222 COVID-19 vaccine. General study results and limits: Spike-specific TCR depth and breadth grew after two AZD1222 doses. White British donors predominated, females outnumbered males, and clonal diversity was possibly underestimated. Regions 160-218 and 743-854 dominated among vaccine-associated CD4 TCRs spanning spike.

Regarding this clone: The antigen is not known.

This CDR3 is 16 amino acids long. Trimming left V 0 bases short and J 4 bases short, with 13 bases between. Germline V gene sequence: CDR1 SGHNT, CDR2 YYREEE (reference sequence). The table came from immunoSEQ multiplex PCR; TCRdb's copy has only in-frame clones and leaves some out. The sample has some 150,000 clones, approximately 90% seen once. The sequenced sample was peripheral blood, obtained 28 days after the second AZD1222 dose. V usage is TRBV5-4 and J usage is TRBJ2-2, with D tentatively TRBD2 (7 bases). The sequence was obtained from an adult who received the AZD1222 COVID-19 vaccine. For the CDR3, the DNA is TGTGCCAGCAGCTTGGAAGGGGGGGCAGGCACCGGGGAGCTGTTTTTT. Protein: CASSLEGGAGTGELFF. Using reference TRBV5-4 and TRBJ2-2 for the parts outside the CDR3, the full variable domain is ETGVTQSPTHLIKTRGQQVTLRCSSQSGHNTVSWYQQALGQGPQFIFQYYREEENGRGNFPPRFSGLQFPNYSSELNVNALELDDSALYLCASSLEGGAGTGELFFGEGSRLTVL.